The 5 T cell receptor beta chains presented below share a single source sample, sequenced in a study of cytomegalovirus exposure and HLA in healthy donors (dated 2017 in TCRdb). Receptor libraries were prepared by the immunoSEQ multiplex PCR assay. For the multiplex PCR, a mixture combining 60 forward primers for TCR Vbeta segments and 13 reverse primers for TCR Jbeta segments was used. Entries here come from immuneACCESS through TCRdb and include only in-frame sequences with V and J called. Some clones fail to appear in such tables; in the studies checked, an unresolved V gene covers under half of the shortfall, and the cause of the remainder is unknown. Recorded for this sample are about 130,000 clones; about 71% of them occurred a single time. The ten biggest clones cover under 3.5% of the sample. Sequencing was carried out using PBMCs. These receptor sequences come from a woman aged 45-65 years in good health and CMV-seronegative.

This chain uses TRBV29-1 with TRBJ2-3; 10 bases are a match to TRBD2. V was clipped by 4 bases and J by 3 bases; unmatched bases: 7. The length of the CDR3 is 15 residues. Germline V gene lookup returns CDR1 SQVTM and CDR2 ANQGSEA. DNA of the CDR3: TGCAGCGTTGCACCTAGCGGGAGCCGAACAGATACGCAGTATTTT. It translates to CSVAPSGSRTDTQYF.

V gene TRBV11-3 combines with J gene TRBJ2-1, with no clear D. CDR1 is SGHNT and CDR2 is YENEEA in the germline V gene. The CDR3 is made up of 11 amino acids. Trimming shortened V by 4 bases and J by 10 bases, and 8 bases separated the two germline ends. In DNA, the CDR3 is TGTGCCAGCAGCTACGGAGCCGAGCAGTTCTTC. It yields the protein CASSYGAEQFF.

DNA of the CDR3: TGTGCCAGCAGTTATGGTAGGAACACTGAAGCTTTCTTT. Protein product: CASSYGRNTEAFF. The chain recombines TRBV6-5 with TRBJ1-1; D remains unclear. Between the trimmed V and J ends, which lost 3 bases and 1 base, there was a span of 6 bases. The length of the CDR3 is 13 residues. The germline CDR1 and CDR2 sequences are MNHEY and SVGAGI.

The CDR3 region is CASSNSGGEYF. The CDR3 bases are TGTGCCAGCAGTAATAGTGGGGGCGAATACTTC. The chain employs TRBV6-5 and TRBJ2-7, with TRBD1 as a possible D gene (6 bases). The CDR3 has 11 residues. V was pared by 5 bases and J by 13 bases, with 15 bases between. In germline, CDR1 is MNHEY, CDR2 SVGAGI.

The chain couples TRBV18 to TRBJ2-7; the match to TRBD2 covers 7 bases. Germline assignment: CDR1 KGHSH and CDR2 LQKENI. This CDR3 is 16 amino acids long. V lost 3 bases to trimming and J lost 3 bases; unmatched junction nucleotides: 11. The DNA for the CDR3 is TGTGCCAGCTCACCCATGGAGTCTGGACTAGTCTACGAGCAGTACTTC. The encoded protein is CASSPMESGLVYEQYF. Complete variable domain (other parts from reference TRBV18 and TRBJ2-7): NAGVMQNPRHLVRRRGQEARLRCSPMKGHSHVYWYRQLPEEGLKFMVYLQKENIIDESGMPKERFSAEFPKEGPSILRIQQVVRGDSAAYFCASSPMESGLVYEQYFGPGTRLTVT.